This entry concerns a single T cell receptor (beta chain). Its cognate antigen has yet to be identified. Base qualities are not at hand, and no much larger clone is one base apart. The cohort was made up of 650 to 700 healthy bone marrow donors. At the time of sampling, all cohort members were nominally healthy, though unrecorded immune exposures were likely present. The donor was CMV seropositive and was included in the group of 290 or so seropositive cohort members. A peripheral blood sample was provided by each donor, and peripheral blood mononuclear cells were used for TCR beta sequencing. Genomic DNA extraction from the blood cell samples was performed with the Qiagen DNeasy Blood Extraction Kit. The cysteine opens and the phenylalanine closes a CDR3 of 13 amino acids. The kept DNA is CDR3 alone, 39 bases in frame from the first base. Via the germline V gene, CDR1 is MRHNA and CDR2 SNTAGT. V and J are truncated by 6 bases and 0 bases respectively, leaving an intervening sequence of 5 bases.

The data originate from a study of cytomegalovirus exposure and HLA in healthy donors (dated by TCRdb to about 2017). Context from the whole study: An earlier analysis of some 500 of the donors reported approximately 290 Gb of sequence data and 117 million unique TCR beta sequences from about 180 million T cells. About 330 gigabases of sequencing data and approximately 91 million unique TCR sequences made up an early release that covered 640 HLA-typed donors. Of the 300 to 500 genotyped donors, 75% to 85% were placed in the genetic ancestry cluster associated with self-reported Caucasian donors. The study was designed to test whether signatures of past pathogen exposure could be identified by cataloging public T cell receptors. The study used immunosequencing to profile the T cell repertoires of under 700 subjects and linked those repertoires to cytomegalovirus serostatus. In addition to the first cohort of approximately 650 subjects, a separate validation cohort of 100 to 150 different subjects was used. The study combined high-throughput TCR immunosequencing, statistical association of individual TCRs with disease status, and machine learning to predict cytomegalovirus infection status. In a later analysis, previously published TCR beta repertoires from 550 to 750 donors were re-analyzed and high-resolution HLA genotyping was added so that TCR occurrence patterns could be studied. In the later analysis, no new phenotypic data were used to find candidate immune exposures; instead, reliance was placed on TCR beta sequences and their occurrence across donors. An earlier analysis of around 640 of the donors used high-throughput TCR beta sequencing to judge whether each TCR beta V gene segment behaved as functional or pseudogenic. Alongside the repertoire data, information on donor age, sex, ethnicity and CMV serostatus was compiled. Genome-wide SNP genotypes for about 65% of the 666 donors were used in a later genetic analysis, which treated that subset as a discovery cohort. Every repertoire in the discovery cohort had been generated on one and the same sequencing platform. HLA typing included class I and class II loci at four-digit resolution. Typing coverage differed by locus: A, B, C, DRB1 and DQB1 were typed in roughly 620-630 donors, DQA1 in approximately 520, DPA1 in approximately 610, and DPB1 in approximately 450. A handful of DR-DQ haplotypes were handled as single units for association and clustering because linkage in the cohort was strong. Among 398 genotyped donors of the cohort, an average of roughly 240,000 unique TCR beta nucleotide sequences were sequenced per donor, roughly a sixth of them non-productive. General findings and caveats noted by the study authors: CMV serostatus was the only immune exposure information available for the cohort. The presence/absence analyses assumed that sequencing depth was roughly uniform across donors, and that assumption may not be true. Strong co-occurrence of HLA alleles, especially DR and DQ, made assigning TCR associations to individual alleles difficult. In a later genetic analysis, fewer N-insertions in productive TCRs were reported among donors in an Asian-associated ancestry cluster than the 666-donor mean. In the study, around 150 TCR beta chains were listed as associated with cytomegalovirus. Compared with equally common non-associated chains, HLA-associated TCR beta chains in a later analysis were more clonally expanded and had lower generation probabilities. Across donors, most TCR sequences were observed very rarely, whereas some public TCRs were present in many individuals. In a later analysis, several top co-occurrence clusters were reported to appear linked to parvovirus B19, influenza, CMV and Epstein-Barr virus. According to a later analysis, TCR association rates differed among HLA loci, with DRB1 alleles showing the most associated TCRs and HLA-C alleles showing the fewest. Broadly in line with IMGT annotations, most TCR beta V segments showed up in productive rearrangements about 87% or about 30% of the time in an earlier analysis of 450 to 750 of the donors. The classifier was reported to diagnose cytomegalovirus status with high specificity and sensitivity in both the original and validation cohorts. In vitro tests confirmed that a few of the cytomegalovirus-associated TCR beta chains recognize cytomegalovirus antigens. A further reported finding was that TCR beta sequences accurately predicted the HLA-A and HLA-B alleles for most subjects in the first cohort. A cluster of highly shared sequence variants was judged likely to represent a technical artifact of the sequencing pipeline. HLA typing was unavailable for some donors at each locus, so association tests used only the typed subset. At a false discovery rate of 0.05, a later analysis linked 15,000 to 20,000 TCR beta sequences to specific HLA alleles. This cohort had only TCR beta chains sequenced, and the lack of alpha or paired-chain data limited which features could be detected. According to the authors, the approach could potentially be generalized to other disease states and immunological phenotypes. Some IMGT-functional V segments, including TRBV6-2 and TRBV6-3, could not be told apart with the 87-base-pair reads, so those segments were excluded. Because counts were too low, 15 to 20 rarely observed V segments, including chromosome 9 orphons, were excluded from the earlier analysis of fewer than 650 of the donors. Most CMV-associated TCR beta chains appeared to be HLA-restricted in a later analysis, and the HLA associations seemed to be driven largely by CMV exposure. Linkage disequilibrium might explain the correlated functional status among segregating V segments, but an unknown experimental factor could not be excluded. V-gene and J-gene trimming of TCR beta chains was associated with a missense DCLRE1C variant in a later genetic analysis, and the association was replicated in an independent cohort.

Library construction relied on the immunoSEQ multiplex PCR assay. A mixture of 60 forward primers for TCR Vbeta segments and 13 reverse primers for TCR Jbeta segments was used in the multiplex PCR. A multiplex PCR assay on genomic DNA amplified the CDR3 region of rearranged TCR beta genes. On the Illumina HiSeq System, the amplified TCR beta libraries were sequenced as 87-base-pair reads. The study's processing was this. Across the 670 or so repertoires, a later analysis counted 80 million or so unique TCR beta chains, roughly 11 million of which were shared by at least two donors. Raw reads were error-corrected and collapsed into unique sequences by a nearest-neighbor algorithm in which closely related sequences were merged to remove PCR and sequencing errors. CDR3 sequences were aligned to IMGT reference sequences to assign V, D and J gene segments. For a sequence to be retained, a match of at least six nucleotides to both a V gene segment and a J gene segment was required. A rearrangement counted as productive if the CDR3 had no stop codons and remained in frame with V and J, and every other rearrangement counted as non-productive. Following IMGT convention, CDR3 was defined as the stretch from the second conserved V-encoded cysteine to the conserved J-encoded phenylalanine. In an earlier analysis of some 550 of the donors, sequences lacking an unambiguous match to a single V gene segment were excluded. An earlier analysis of a few hundred of the donors called V segments functional above 56.7% productive rearrangements and segregating when the between-donor standard deviation exceeded 5%. A statistical classification framework was developed to diagnose cytomegalovirus status using the catalog of TCR beta chain sequences. In a later analysis, V and J genes were assigned by comparing TCR nucleotide sequences against IMGT/GENE-DB human TR gene sequences. A later analysis assigned CDR3 sequences and most-parsimonious VDJ recombination scenarios with the TCRdist pipeline. In a later analysis, each TCR beta chain was defined by its CDR3 amino acid sequence together with its V-gene family, and reads lacking a unique V-gene family were excluded. To address suspected cross-contamination and a sequencing artifact, a later analysis removed approximately 590 highly shared, low-generation-probability nucleotide sequences. For each public chain, a later analysis derived a clonal expansion index from normalized ranks of inferred template counts within each repertoire. Generation probabilities in a later analysis came from a VDJ recombination model fitted to out-of-frame rearrangements, and those results were checked against IGoR. In a later analysis, TCR-TCR, TCR-HLA and TCR-CMV co-occurrence was scored with hypergeometric tests, and a repertoire-size bias correction was applied to TCR pairs. A later analysis estimated false discovery rates by permuting HLA or CMV assignments 20 times. In a later analysis, co-occurring TCRs were grouped using DBSCAN, with TCRdist sequence similarity added in when clustering inside HLA-allele-positive subsets. Repertoires with fewer than 30,000 or more than 120,000 public chains were left out of co-occurrence clustering, as were a handful of repertoires with anomalous nucleotide sharing. The clones in this table, taken by TCRdb from immuneACCESS, are in-frame only. Not every clone is retained; where verified, under half of the shortfall comes from an unresolved V gene, and the cause of the rest is unknown. The DNA gave D and trimming, while V, J and clone size come from that table. The sample contains about 130,000 clones, 79% of them found a single time. The ten largest clonotypes hold 6.5% to 7% of the sample.

The chain couples TRBV6-4 to TRBJ2-2; the D gene lacks a confident call. The sequenced sample consisted of PBMCs. The receptor's source is a man aged 35-49 years in good health and CMV-seropositive. The sequenced DNA: TGTGCCAGCAGACCGGCGAACACCGGGGAGCTGTTTTTT. This yields the protein CASRPANTGELFF.